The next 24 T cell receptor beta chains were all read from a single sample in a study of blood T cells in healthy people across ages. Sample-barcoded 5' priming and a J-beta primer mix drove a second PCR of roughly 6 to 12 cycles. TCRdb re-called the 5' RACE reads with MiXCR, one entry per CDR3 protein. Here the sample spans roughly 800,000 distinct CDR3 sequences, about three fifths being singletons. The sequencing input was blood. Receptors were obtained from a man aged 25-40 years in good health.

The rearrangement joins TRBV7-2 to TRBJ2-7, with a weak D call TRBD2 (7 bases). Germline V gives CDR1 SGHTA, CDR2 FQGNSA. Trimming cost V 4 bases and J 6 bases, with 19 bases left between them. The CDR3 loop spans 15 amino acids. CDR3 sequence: CASSYPGGLAGEQYF. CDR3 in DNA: TGTGCCAGCAGCTACCCGGGGGGCCTCGCGGGCGAGCAGTACTTC.

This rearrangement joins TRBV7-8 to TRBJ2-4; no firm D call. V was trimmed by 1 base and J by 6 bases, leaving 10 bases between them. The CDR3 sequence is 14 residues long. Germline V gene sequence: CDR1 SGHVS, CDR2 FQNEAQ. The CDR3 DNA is TGTGCCAGCAGCTTAGAAATAGGCGGAAACATTCAGTACTTC. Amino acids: CASSLEIGGNIQYF.

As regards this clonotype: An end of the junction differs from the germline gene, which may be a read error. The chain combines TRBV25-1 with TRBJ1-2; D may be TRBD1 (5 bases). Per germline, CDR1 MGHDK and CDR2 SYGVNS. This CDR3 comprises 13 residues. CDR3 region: CAGSATGAYGYTF. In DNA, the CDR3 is TGTGCCGGCAGTGCCACAGGAGCCTATGGCTACACCTTC.

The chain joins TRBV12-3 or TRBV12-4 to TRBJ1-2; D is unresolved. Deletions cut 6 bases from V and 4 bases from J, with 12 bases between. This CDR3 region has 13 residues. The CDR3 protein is CASRLGRSYGYTF. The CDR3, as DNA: TGTGCCAGCAGGCTGGGGAGGAGCTATGGCTACACCTTC.

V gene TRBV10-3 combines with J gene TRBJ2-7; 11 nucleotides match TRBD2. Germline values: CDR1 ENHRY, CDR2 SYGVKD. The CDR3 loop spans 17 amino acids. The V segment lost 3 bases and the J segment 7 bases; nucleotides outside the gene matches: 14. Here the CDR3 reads CAISDRASGGKDNEQYF. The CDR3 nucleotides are TGTGCCATCAGTGATCGGGCTAGCGGGGGGAAGGACAATGAGCAGTACTTC.

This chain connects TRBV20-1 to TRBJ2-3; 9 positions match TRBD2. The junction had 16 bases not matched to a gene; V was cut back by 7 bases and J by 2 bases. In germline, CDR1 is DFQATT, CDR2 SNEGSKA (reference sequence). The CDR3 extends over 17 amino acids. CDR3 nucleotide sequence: TGCAGTGGGGTGTTGGCGGGGGGGCTCGGAAACACAGATACGCAGTATTTT. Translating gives CSGVLAGGLGNTDTQYF.

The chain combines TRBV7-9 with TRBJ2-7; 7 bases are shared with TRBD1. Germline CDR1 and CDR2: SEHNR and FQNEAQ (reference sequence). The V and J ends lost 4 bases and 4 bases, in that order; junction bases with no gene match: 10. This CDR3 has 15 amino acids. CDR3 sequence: CASSSSDRDQYEQYF. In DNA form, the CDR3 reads TGTGCCAGCAGCTCCAGTGACAGGGATCAATACGAGCAGTACTTC.

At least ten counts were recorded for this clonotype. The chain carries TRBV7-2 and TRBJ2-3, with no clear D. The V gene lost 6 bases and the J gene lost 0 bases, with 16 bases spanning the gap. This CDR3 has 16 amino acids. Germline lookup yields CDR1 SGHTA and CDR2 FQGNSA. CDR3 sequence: CASRDRGAPSTDTQYF. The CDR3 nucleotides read TGTGCCAGCAGAGACCGAGGAGCGCCTAGCACAGATACGCAGTATTTT.

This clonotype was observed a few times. The CDR3 sequence is CASSTGQGGGYTF. The CDR3 nucleotides are TGTGCCAGCAGCACCGGACAGGGGGGCGGCTACACCTTC. The rearrangement uses TRBV7-2 and TRBJ1-2; 10 positions match TRBD1. This CDR3 is built from 13 residues. V was pared by 5 bases and J by 8 bases, with 5 bases of the junction left unmatched. Germline CDR1 reads SGHTA; CDR2 reads FQGNSA.

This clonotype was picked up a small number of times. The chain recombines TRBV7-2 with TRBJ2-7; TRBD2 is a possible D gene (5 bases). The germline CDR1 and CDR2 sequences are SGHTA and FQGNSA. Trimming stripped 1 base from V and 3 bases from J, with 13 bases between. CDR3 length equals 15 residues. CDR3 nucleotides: TGTGCCAGCAGCTTAGAGCCTAGCAGGAACTACGAGCAGTACTTC. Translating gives CASSLEPSRNYEQYF. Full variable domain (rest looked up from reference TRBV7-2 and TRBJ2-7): GAGVSQSPSNKVTEKGKDVELRCDPISGHTALYWYRQSLGQGLEFLIYFQGNSAPDKSGLPSDRFSAERTGGSVSTLTIQRTQQEDSAVYLCASSLEPSRNYEQYFGPGTRLTVT.

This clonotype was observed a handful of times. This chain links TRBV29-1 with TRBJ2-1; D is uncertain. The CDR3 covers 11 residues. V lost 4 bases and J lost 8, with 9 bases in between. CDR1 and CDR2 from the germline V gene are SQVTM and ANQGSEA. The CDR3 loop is CSVGVFDEQFF. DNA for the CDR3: TGCAGCGTTGGTGTGTTCGATGAGCAGTTCTTC.

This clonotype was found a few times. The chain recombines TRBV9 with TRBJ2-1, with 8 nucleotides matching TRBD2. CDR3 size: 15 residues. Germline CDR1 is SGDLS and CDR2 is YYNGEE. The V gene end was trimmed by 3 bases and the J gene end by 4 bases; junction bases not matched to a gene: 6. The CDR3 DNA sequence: TGTGCCAGCAGCGGGGGACTAGTAGCGTACAATGAGCAGTTCTTC. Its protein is CASSGGLVAYNEQFF.

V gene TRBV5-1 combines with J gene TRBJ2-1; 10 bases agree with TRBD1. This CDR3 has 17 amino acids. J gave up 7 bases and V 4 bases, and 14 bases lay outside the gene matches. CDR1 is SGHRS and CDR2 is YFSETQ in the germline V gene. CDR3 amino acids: CASSRRQGANKWNEQFF. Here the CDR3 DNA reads TGCGCCAGCAGCCGAAGACAGGGGGCAAATAAATGGAATGAGCAGTTCTTC.

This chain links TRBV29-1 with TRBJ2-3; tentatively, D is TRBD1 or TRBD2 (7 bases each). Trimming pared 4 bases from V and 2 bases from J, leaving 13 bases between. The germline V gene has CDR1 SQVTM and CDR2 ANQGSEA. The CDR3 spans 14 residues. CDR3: CSVADRDYTDTQYF. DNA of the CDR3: TGCAGCGTTGCTGACAGGGACTACACAGATACGCAGTATTTT.

This chain's CDR3 is CASSPGRTGDNEQFF. The CDR3 DNA is TGCGCCAGCAGCCCAGGCAGGACAGGGGATAATGAGCAGTTCTTC. V and J are TRBV5-1 and TRBJ2-1; TRBD1 agrees at 9 bases. This CDR3 contains 15 residues. Per germline, CDR1 SGHRS and CDR2 YFSETQ. The V and J ends lost 4 bases and 7 bases, in that order; junction bases with no gene match: 9.

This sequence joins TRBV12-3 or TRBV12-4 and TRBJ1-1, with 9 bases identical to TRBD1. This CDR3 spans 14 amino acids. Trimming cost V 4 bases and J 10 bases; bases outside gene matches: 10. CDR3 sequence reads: CASSSHRTGVVAFF. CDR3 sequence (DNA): TGTGCCAGCAGTTCTCACCGGACAGGGGTAGTAGCTTTCTTT.

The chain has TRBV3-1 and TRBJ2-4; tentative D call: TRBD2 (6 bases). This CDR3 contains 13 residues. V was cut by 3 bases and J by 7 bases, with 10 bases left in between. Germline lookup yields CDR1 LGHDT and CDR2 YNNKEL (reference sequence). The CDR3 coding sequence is TGTGCCAGCAGCCAGGGACTTGAGAACATTCAGTACTTC. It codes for CASSQGLENIQYF.

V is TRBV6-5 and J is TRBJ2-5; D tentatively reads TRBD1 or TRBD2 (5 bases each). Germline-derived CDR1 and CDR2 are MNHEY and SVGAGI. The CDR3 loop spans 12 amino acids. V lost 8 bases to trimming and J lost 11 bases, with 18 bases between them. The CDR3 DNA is TGTGCCAGCTCCCGGGGCGGCAATGAGCAGTACTTC. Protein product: CASSRGGNEQYF.

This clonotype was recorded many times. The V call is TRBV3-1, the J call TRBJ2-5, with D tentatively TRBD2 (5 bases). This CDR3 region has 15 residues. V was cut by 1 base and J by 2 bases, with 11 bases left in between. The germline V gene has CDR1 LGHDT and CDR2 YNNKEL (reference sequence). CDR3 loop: CASSQGRGPQETQYF. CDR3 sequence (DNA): TGTGCCAGCAGCCAAGGACGCGGGCCACAAGAGACCCAGTACTTC.

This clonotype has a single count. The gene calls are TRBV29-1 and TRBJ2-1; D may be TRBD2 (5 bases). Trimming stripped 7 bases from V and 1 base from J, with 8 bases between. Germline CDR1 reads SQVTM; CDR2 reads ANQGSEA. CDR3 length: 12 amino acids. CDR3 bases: TGCAGCGCCAGACTATCCTACAATGAGCAGTTCTTC. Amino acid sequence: CSARLSYNEQFF.

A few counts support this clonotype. In DNA form, the CDR3 reads TGTGCCAGCAGCTTATTACGGGAGCCAAATACGCAGTATTTT. Encoded protein: CASSLLREPNTQYF. This chain connects TRBV7-2 to TRBJ2-3; maybe TRBD2 (6 bases). CDR1 SGHTA and CDR2 FQGNSA come from the germline V gene. This CDR3 has 14 residues. Deletions cut 2 bases from V and 7 bases from J, with 13 bases between.

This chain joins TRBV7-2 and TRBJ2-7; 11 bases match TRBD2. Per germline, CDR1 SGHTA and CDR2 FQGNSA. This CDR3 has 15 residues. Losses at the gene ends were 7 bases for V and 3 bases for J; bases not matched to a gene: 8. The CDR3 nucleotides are TGTGCCAGCACTCTACGTCTAGCGGGGGGCTACGAGCAGTACTTC. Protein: CASTLRLAGGYEQYF. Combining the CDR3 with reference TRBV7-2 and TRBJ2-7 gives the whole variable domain GAGVSQSPSNKVTEKGKDVELRCDPISGHTALYWYRQSLGQGLEFLIYFQGNSAPDKSGLPSDRFSAERTGGSVSTLTIQRTQQEDSAVYLCASTLRLAGGYEQYFGPGTRLTVT.

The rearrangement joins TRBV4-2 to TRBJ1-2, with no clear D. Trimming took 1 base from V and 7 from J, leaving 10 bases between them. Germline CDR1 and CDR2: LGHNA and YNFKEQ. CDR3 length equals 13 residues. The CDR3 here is CASSQVVFPGYTF. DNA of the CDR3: TGTGCCAGCAGCCAAGTGGTTTTCCCTGGCTACACCTTC.

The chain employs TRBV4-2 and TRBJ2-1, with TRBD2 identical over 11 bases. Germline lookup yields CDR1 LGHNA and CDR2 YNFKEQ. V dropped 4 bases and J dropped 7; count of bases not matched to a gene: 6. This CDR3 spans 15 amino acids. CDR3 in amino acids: CASSPTSGSFNEQFF. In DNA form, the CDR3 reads TGTGCCAGCAGCCCAACTAGCGGGAGTTTTAATGAGCAGTTCTTC.